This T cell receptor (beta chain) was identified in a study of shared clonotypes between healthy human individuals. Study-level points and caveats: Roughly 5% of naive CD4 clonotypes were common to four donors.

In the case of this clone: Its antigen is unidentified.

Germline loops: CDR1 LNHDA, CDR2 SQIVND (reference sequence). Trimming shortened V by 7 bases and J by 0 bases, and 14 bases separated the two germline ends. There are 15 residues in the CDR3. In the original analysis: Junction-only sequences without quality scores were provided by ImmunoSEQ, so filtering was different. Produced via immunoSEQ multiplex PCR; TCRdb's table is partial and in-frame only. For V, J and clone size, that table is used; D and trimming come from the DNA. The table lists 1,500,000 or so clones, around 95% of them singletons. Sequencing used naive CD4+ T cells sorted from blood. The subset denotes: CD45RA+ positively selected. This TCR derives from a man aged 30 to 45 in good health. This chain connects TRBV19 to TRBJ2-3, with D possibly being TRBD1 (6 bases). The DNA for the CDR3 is TGTGCCAGTAACGACAGGAGAATTAGCACAGATACGCAGTATTTT. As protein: CASNDRRISTDTQYF.